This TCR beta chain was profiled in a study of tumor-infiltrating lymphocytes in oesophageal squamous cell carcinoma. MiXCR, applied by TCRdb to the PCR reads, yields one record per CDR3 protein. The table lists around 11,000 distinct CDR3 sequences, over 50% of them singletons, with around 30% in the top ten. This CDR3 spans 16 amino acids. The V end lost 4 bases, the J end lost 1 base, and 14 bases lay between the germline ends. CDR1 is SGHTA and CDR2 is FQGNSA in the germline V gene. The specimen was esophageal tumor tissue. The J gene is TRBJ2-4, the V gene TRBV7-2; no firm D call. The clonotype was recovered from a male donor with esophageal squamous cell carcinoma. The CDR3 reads CASSSQRGVAKNIQYF. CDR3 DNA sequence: TGTGCCAGCAGCTCCCAGAGAGGAGTGGCCAAAAACATTCAGTACTTC.